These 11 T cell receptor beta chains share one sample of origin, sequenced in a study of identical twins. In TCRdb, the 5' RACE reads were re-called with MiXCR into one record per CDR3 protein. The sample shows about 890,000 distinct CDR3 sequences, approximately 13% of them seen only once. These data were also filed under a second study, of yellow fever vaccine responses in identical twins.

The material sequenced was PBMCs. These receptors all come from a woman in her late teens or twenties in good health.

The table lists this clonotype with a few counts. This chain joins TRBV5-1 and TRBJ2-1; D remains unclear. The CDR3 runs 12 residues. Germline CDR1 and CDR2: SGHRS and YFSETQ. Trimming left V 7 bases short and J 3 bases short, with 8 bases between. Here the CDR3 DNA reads TGCGCCAGCGGAACTAACTACAATGAGCAGTTCTTC. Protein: CASGTNYNEQFF.

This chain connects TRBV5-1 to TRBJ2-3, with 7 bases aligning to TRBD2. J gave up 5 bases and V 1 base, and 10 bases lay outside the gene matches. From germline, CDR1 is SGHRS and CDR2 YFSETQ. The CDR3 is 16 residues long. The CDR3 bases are TGCGCCAGCAGCTTGTGGACGGGAGCGGGGAAAGATACGCAGTATTTT. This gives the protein CASSLWTGAGKDTQYF.

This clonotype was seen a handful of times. The CDR3 DNA follows: TGCGCCAGCAGCTTGGAATTCACTGAAGCTTTCTTT. Its translation is CASSLEFTEAFF. The gene calls are TRBV5-1 and TRBJ1-1; D is ambiguous. This CDR3 contains 12 residues. The V gene lost 0 bases and the J gene lost 4 bases, with 4 bases spanning the gap. Germline values: CDR1 SGHRS, CDR2 YFSETQ.

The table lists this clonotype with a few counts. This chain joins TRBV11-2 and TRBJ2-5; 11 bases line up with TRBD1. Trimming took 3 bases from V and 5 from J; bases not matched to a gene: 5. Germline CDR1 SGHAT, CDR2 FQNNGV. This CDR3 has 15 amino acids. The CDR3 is CASSFRTGGFETQYF. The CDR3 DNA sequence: TGTGCCAGCAGCTTCAGGACAGGGGGCTTTGAGACCCAGTACTTC.

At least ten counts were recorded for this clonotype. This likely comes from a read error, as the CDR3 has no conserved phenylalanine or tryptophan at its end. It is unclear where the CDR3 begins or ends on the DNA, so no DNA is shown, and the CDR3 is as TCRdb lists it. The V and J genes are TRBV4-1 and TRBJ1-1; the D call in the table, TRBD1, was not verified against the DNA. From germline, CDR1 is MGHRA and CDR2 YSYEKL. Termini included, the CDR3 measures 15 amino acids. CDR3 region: CASSQDFPAGGFGYL.

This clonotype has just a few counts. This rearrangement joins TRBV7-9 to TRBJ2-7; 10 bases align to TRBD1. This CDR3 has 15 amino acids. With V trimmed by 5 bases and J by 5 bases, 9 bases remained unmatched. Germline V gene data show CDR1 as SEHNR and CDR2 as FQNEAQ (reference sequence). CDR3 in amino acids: CASSPPDRGQNEQYF. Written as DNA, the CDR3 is TGTGCCAGCAGCCCGCCAGACAGGGGGCAAAACGAGCAGTACTTC. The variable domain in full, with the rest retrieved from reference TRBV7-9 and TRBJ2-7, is DTGVSQNPRHKITKRGQNVTFRCDPISEHNRLYWYRQTLGQGPEFLTYFQNEAQLEKSRLLSDRFSAERPKGSFSTLEIQRTEQGDSAMYLCASSPPDRGQNEQYFGPGTRLTVT.

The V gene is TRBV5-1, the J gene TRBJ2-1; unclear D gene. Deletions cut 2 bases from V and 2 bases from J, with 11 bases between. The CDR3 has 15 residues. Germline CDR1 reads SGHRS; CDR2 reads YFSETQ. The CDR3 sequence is CASSFSTGTYNEQFF. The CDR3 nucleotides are TGCGCCAGCAGCTTTTCCACCGGAACCTACAATGAGCAGTTCTTC.

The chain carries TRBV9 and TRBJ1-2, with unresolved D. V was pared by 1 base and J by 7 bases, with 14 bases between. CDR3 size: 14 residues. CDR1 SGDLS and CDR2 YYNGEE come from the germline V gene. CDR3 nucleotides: TGTGCCAGCAGCGTAAATGGCCAAGCTGGTGGCTACACCTTC. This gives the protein CASSVNGQAGGYTF.

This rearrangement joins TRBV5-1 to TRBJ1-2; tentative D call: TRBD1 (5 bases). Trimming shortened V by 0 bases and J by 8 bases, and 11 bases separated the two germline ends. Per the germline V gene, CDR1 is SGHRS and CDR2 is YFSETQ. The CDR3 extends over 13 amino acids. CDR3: CASSLGVTDGYTF. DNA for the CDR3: TGCGCCAGCAGCTTGGGTGTGACAGACGGCTACACCTTC.

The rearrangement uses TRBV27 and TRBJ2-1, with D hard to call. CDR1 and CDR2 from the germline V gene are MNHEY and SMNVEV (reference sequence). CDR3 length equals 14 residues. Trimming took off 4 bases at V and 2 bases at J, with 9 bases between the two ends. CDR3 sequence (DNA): TGTGCCAGCAGTTCCCCAACCGCCTACAATGAGCAGTTCTTC. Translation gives CASSSPTAYNEQFF.

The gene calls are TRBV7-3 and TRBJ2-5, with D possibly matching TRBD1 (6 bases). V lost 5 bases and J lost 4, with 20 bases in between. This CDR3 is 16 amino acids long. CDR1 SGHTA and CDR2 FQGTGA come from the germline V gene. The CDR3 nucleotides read TGTGCCAGCAGCAAGGGTTGGGGCAGGGGTGTAGAGACCCAGTACTTC. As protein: CASSKGWGRGVETQYF.